The entry below describes one T cell receptor (beta chain). Trimming shortened V by 4 bases and J by 4 bases, and 16 bases separated the two germline ends. This CDR3 contains 15 residues. Germline lookup yields CDR1 KGHSH and CDR2 LQKENI. TCRdb keeps only in-frame clones here, not all; method: immunoSEQ multiplex PCR. The sample holds roughly 140,000 clones; more than 80% are singletons and the top ten take around 3.1%. This specimen belongs to a study of T cell responses to AZD1222 COVID-19 vaccine. This material consisted of peripheral blood, taken 28 days after the second AZD1222 dose. The sequence derives from an adult who received the AZD1222 COVID-19 vaccine. The chain couples TRBV18 to TRBJ1-2, with D tentatively TRBD1 (5 bases). CDR3 DNA: TGTGCCAGCTCACTCGCCGATGGGGGGGTCTATGGCTACACCTTC. As protein: CASSLADGGVYGYTF.